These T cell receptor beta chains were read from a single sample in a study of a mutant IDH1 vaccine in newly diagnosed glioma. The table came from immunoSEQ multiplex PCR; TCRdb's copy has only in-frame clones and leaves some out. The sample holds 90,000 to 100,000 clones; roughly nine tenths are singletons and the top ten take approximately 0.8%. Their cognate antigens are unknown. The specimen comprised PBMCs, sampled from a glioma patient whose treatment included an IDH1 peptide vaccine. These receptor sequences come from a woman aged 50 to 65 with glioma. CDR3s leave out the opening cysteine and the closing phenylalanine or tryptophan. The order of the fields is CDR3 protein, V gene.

ASSLGDRAYDEQF TRBV5-5
ASSAPRVIGTEAF TRBV6-4
SVEGLLGSAGNQPQH TRBV29-1
ASSLGTSGNNEQF TRBV11-3
ASSLSSYEQY TRBV5-5
ASSLGRGTNEKLF TRBV7-3
ASSLGQGRTEAF TRBV5-4
ASRPLAPHGAQY TRBV27
ASSLMTGVNSNQPQH TRBV7-6
ASSLGGNKAYEQY TRBV7-6
ASSRDRGQSEAF TRBV18
ASSHRDRGYEQY TRBV6-5
ASTRDSESTDTQY TRBV5-1
AWSVGVHGYT TRBV30
ASSVYTGDNTEAF TRBV6-1
ASATYLAGYNEQF TRBV6-6
ASRPPGVWNTEAF TRBV6-1
ASSFSAPDTQY TRBV7-9
ASKPGLADYNEQF TRBV6-1
ASRDGDRAGEKLF TRBV11-2
ASSLGGEAYEQY TRBV7-7
ASSRDAGQATYEQY TRBV11-2
ASSSTGFGATEAF TRBV7-9
AGRGREIANTGELF TRBV9
ASSLIPDRATEAF TRBV27
ASSSGQGDYGYT TRBV5-4
ASLGADRVYEQY TRBV19
ASSWQGNQPQH TRBV6-5
ASRDRGNTEAF TRBV5-4
ASSHRQGLTDTQY TRBV6-5
ASSLEPTSGGYEQY TRBV7-6
ASSSTGGIEKLF TRBV9
ASSLGPDQPQH TRBV5-1
ATSRDGGEQF TRBV15
ASSDKALMYSSGANVLT TRBV6-1
ASSQGISYEQY TRBV18